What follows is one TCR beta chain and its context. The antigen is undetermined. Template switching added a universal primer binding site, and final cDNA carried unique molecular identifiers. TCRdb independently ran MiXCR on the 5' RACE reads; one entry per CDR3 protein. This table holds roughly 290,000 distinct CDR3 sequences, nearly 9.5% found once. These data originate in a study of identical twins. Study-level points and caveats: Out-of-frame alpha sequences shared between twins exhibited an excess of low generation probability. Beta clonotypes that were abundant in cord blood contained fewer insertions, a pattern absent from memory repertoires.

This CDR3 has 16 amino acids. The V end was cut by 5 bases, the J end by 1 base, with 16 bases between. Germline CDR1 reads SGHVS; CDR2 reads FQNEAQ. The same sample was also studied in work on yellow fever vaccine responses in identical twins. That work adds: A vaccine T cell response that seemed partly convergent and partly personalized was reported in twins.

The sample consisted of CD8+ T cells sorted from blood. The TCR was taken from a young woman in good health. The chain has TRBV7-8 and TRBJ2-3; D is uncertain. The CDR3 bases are TGTGCCAGCAGCCTAGGATCGGTATCGGGCACAGATACGCAGTATTTT. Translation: CASSLGSVSGTDTQYF.